This T cell receptor beta chain was captured by sequencing in a study of blood T cell repertoires in COVID-19. The wider study: COVID-19 samples, acute and convalescent, were from the United States, Italy and Spain. PBMCs, B-cell-depleted T cells, or T cells were the source of the cDNA or gDNA that made up the material.

This clone was recorded once. The CDR3 loop spans 13 amino acids. Trimming took 4 bases from V and 4 from J, leaving 11 bases between them. From germline, CDR1 is SGHRS and CDR2 YFSETQ. Methods used by the authors: Cell counts per sample came from amplifying reference gene primers. Clones were read by immunoSEQ multiplex PCR, and TCRdb kept only the in-frame ones, dropping some. V, J and clone size are those of that table, while D and trimming were read from the DNA. The sample gives some 150,000 clones, roughly 88% of which show up once; roughly 9.8% is in the top ten. This clonotype was obtained from a woman in her 50s with acute or convalescent COVID-19. Material: peripheral blood. The chain links TRBV5-1 to TRBJ1-1; D is unresolved. CDR3 DNA sequence: TGCGCCAGCAGCGCGGGCAGCGGCACTGAAGCTTTCTTT. Its translation: CASSAGSGTEAFF.